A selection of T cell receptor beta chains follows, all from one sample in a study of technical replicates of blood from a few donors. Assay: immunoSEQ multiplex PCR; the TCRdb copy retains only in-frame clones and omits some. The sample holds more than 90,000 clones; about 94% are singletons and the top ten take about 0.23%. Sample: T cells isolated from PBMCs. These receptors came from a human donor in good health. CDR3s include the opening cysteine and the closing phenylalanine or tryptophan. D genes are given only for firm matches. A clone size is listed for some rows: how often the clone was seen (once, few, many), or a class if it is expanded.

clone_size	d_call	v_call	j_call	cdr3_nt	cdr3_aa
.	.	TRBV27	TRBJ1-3	TGTGCCAGCAGTTTATATCCCGACATGCACTCTGGAAACACCATATATTTT	CASSLYPDMHSGNTIYF
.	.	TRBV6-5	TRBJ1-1	TGTGCCAGCAGTTACAAGGAAGGGGTAATGAACACTGAAGCTTTCTTT	CASSYKEGVMNTEAFF
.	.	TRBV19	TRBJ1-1	TGTGCCAGTAGGGGGGGGATACAGGATCCCACTGAAGCTTTCTTT	CASRGGIQDPTEAFF
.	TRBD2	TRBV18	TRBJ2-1	TGTGCCAGCTCATCTTACAGCGGGGGGGCCTCCTACAATGAGCAGTTCTTC	CASSSYSGGASYNEQFF
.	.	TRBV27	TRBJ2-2	TGTGCCAGCCAGGGGGGCATAAACACCGGGGAGCTGTTTTTT	CASQGGINTGELFF
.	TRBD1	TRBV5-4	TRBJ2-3	TGTGCCAGCAGCTCAACAGGGGATACAGATACGCAGTATTTT	CASSSTGDTDTQYF
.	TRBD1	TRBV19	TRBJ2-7	TGTGCCAGTAGTATAGGGCCGGGACAGGGCTACGAGCAGTACTTC	CASSIGPGQGYEQYF
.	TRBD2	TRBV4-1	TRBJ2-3	TGCGCCAGCAGCCAACAACTAGCGGGGATAGATACGCAGTATTTT	CASSQQLAGIDTQYF
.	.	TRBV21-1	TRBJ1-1	TGTGCCAGCAGGGAGGACACTGAAGCTTTCTTT	CASREDTEAFF
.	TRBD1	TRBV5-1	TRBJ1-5	TGCGCCAGCAGCTTGGGGACAGGGTATGATAGCAATCAGCCCCAGCATTTT	CASSLGTGYDSNQPQHF
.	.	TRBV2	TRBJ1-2	TGTGCCAGCAGGGCAGGACTTATTAACTATGGCTACACCTTC	CASRAGLINYGYTF
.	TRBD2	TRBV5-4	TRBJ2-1	TGTGCCAGCAGCTTCGGGACTAGCGGGACACTTGAGCAGTTCTTC	CASSFGTSGTLEQFF
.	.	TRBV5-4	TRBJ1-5	TGTGCCAGCAGCTTAGGTGGAGGTAATCAGCCCCAGCATTTT	CASSLGGGNQPQHF
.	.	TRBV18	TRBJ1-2	TGTGCCAGCTCACCCCTCCCGGGGGATGGCTACACCTTC	CASSPLPGDGYTF
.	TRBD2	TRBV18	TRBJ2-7	TGTGCCAGCTCACTAACAACTAGCGGGGGGTCCTACGAGCAGTACTTC	CASSLTTSGGSYEQYF
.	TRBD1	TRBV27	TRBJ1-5	TGTGCCAGCAGTTGGACAGGAAGCAATCAGCCCCAGCATTTT	CASSWTGSNQPQHF
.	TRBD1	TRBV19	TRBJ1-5	TGTGCCAGTAGTATAGCTCCGGACAGGTCTTACAATCAGCCCCAGCATTTT	CASSIAPDRSYNQPQHF
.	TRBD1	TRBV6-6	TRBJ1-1	TGTGCCAGCAGAACAGGGGTGGGGAACACTGAAGCTTTCTTT	CASRTGVGNTEAFF
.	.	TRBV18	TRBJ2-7	TGTGCCAGCTCACTGGGCTCCGACAACGAGCAGTACTTC	CASSLGSDNEQYF
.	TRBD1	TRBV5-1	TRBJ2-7	TGCGCCAGCAGCTTGATCCCGCGGACAGGGGACGAGCAGTACTTC	CASSLIPRTGDEQYF
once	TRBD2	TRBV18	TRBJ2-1	TGTGCCAGCTCACTCTCTAGCGGGGGGGTCGATGAGCAGTTCTTC	CASSLSSGGVDEQFF
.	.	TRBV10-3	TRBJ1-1	TGTGCCATCAGTGATTTTGACAGTCAACCGCCCCACATGAACACTGAAGCTTTCTTT	CAISDFDSQPPHMNTEAFF